This TCR beta chain was retrieved from a study of T-cell reconstitution after alpha-beta-depleted transplantation in children. The CDR3 length is 14 residues. V lost 2 bases and J 6 bases, leaving 11 bases between the germline ends. Germline V CDR1 and CDR2: SGDLS, YYNGEE. Unique molecular identifiers tagged the TCRbeta library. MiXCR was run by TCRdb on the PCR reads, yielding one entry per CDR3 protein. Seen here are approximately 520,000 distinct CDR3 sequences, over 25% observed once, and the top ten hold more than 2%. The source of this sequence is a human donor who donated a stem cell graft to a child with aplastic anemia. The starting material was PBMCs from the stem cell graft donor, obtained from the stem cell graft. The chain combines TRBV9 with TRBJ2-2; D is perhaps TRBD1 (7 bases). The CDR3, as DNA: TGTGCCAGCAGCGTTACAGGGGAGGCCGGGGAGCTGTTTTTT. Translated: CASSVTGEAGELFF.